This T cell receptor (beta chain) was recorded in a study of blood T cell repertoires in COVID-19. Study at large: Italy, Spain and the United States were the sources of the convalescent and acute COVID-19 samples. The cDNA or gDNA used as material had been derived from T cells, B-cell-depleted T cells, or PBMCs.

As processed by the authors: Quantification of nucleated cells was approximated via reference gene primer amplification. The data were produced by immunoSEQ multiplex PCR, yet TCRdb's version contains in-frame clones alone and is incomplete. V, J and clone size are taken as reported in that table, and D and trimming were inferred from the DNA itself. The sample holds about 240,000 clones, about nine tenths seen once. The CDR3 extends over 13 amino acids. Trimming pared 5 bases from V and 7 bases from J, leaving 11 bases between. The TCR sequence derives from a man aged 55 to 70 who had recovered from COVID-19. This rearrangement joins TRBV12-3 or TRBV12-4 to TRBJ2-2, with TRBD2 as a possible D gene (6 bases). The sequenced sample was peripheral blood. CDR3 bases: TGTGCCAGCAGTCAGGACTATTACGGGGAGCTGTTTTTT. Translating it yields CASSQDYYGELFF.